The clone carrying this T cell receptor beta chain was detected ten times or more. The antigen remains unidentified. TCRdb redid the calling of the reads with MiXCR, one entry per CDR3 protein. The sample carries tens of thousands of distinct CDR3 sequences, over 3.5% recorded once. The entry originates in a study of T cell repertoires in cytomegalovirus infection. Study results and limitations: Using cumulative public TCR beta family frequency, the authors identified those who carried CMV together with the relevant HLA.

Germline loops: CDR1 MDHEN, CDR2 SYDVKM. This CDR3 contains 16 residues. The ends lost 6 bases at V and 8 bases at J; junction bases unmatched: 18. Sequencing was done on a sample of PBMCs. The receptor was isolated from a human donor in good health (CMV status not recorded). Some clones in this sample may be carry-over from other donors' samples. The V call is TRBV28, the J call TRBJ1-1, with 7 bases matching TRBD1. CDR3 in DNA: TGTGCCAGCAGCTCCGGCGGCCAGGGGGTCGACCTCGAAGCTTTCTTT. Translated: CASSSGGQGVDLEAFF.